This T cell receptor (beta chain) came from a study of T cells in Graves' hyperthyroidism and ophthalmopathy. With 0 bases removed from V and 7 bases from J, the gap between germline ends came to 15 bases. Germline lookup yields CDR1 MNHGY and CDR2 SVAAGI. The CDR3 length is 15 residues. This clonotype showed up many times. RNA transcripts were the template for amplifying TCR beta CDR3 regions. The primer set for the first-round RT-PCR of the TCR CDR3 was HTBI. MiXCR, run by TCRdb on the multiplex PCR reads, gives a single entry per CDR3 protein. This sample yields around 520,000 distinct CDR3 sequences, of which roughly 24% are seen a single time; approximately 11% belongs to the top ten.

The chain recombines TRBV6-9 with TRBJ1-2; D ambiguous. Sequencing was carried out using blood. The receptor was derived from a woman aged 30 to 39 with Graves' ophthalmopathy. CDR3 in DNA: TGTGCCAGCAGTTATTCGAACCCGGGGTCGGTTGGCTACACCTTC. Translation: CASSYSNPGSVGYTF.